The sequence of this T cell receptor (beta chain) was determined in a study of cytomegalovirus exposure and HLA in healthy donors. The PCR was carried out with 60 Vbeta primers and 13 Jbeta primers. Measured with immunoSEQ multiplex PCR; TCRdb has only the in-frame clones, and not every one. There are about 150,000 clones in the sample; 74% occur only once, and about 2.1% lies in the top ten. The CDR3 consists of 14 residues. The V and J ends lost 2 bases and 7 bases respectively, with 11 bases between them. Germline V gene lookup returns CDR1 MDHEN and CDR2 SYDVKM. Sequencing used PBMCs. The rearrangement uses TRBV28 and TRBJ1-4; D is unresolved. This receptor was identified in a man aged 25 to 40 in good health and CMV-seronegative. This CDR3 is CASSLLIRGEKLFF. Here the CDR3 DNA reads TGTGCCAGCAGTTTACTGATACGGGGTGAAAAACTGTTTTTT.